This T cell receptor (beta chain) was identified during a study of cytomegalovirus exposure and HLA in healthy donors. Turning to the study itself: The early release's HLA-typed donors yielded 80 million to 95 million unique TCRs.

Study-wide points: Later genetic work tied a missense DCLRE1C variant to beta-chain V and J trimming. Sequence variants that were highly shared formed a cluster that was likely a sequencing artifact.

Turning to this clone: Antigen: not known.

Use of 60 Vbeta and 13 Jbeta primers characterized the PCR. Under the authors' procedure: In a later analysis, some 80 million unique TCR beta chains included roughly 11 million shared by two or more donors. Method: immunoSEQ multiplex PCR; TCRdb's copy keeps in-frame clones and lacks some. V and J calls and clone size follow that table, whereas D and trimming were derived from the DNA. The profile shows 140,000 or so clones, around 80% of them singletons. CDR3 length: 15 amino acids. Trimming left V 1 base short and J 4 bases short, with 10 bases between. The germline gives CDR1 MDHEN, CDR2 SYDVKM. The sequencing sample was made of PBMCs. The source of this sequence is a boy aged 2 to 10 in good health and CMV-seronegative. The chain couples TRBV28 to TRBJ1-4; a weak D match, TRBD1 (5 bases). CDR3 region: CASSLSPGVNEKLFF. The DNA for the CDR3 is TGTGCCAGCAGTTTATCGCCGGGGGTTAATGAAAAACTGTTTTTT.